This TCR beta chain was captured by sequencing in a study of metastatic and nonmetastatic thyroid tumors. Study-wide context: The authors compared repertoires across blood and tumor or nodule tissue from malignant and benign thyroid patients.

Study-wide points: It was reportedly found that TCR beta diversity was significantly higher in malignant thyroid tumors than in benign nodules, a difference seen in both blood and tumor samples.

The entire patient cohort was treatment-naive prior to thyroid surgery. On this clone itself: Its antigen is unidentified.

Methods used by the authors: For papillary thyroid cancer, a distant-metastasis classifier was constructed from CDR3 differences observed across clinicopathological groups. TCRdb re-analyzed the PCR reads through MiXCR. TCRdb assigned the V and J calls; the authors' analysis was not used. This table holds about 69,000 clones, over 12% found once. The CDR3 length is 17 residues. V was pared by 7 bases and J by 4 bases, with 14 bases of the junction left unmatched. The rearrangement uses TRBV12-3 or TRBV12-4 and TRBJ2-1; 9 bases match TRBD2. The specimen was blood. This receptor was taken from a male donor with papillary thyroid cancer or a benign thyroid nodule (not recorded which). Some clones in this sample may be carry-over from other donors' samples. The CDR3 reads CASIFRAAGGPYNEQFF. The CDR3 region has the DNA TGTGCCAGCATTTTTAGGGCCGCGGGAGGGCCTTACAATGAGCAGTTCTTC.